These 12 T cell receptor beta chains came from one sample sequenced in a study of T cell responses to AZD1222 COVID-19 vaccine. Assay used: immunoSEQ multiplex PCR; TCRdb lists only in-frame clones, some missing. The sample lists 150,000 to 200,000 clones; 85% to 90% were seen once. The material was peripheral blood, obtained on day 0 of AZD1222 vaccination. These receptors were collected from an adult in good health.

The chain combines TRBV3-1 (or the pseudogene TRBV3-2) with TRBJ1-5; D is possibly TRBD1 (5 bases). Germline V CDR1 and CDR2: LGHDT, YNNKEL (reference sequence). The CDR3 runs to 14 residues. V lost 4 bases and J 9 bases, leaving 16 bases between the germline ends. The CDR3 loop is CASSLTDKGSPQHF. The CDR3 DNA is TGTGCCAGCAGCCTGACGGACAAAGGTTCGCCCCAGCATTTT.

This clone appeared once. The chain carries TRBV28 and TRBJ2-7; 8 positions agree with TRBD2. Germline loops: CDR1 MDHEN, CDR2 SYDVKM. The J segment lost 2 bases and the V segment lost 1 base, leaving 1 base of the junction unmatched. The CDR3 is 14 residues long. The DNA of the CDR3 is TGTGCCAGCAGTTTATTGCGGGGGGCCTACGAGCAGTACTTC. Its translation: CASSLLRGAYEQYF.

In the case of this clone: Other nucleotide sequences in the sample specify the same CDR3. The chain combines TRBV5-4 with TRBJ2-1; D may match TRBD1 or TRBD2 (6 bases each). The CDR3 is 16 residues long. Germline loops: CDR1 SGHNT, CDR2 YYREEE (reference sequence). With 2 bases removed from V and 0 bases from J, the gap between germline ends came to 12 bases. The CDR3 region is CASSLGGPSSYNEQFF. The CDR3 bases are TGTGCCAGCAGCTTAGGGGGGCCGAGCTCCTACAATGAGCAGTTCTTC.

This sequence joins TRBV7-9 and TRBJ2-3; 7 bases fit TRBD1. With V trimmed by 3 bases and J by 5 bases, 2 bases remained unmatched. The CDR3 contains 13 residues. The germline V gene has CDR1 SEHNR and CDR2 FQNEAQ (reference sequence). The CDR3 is CASSFQGVDTQYF. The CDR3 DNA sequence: TGTGCCAGCAGCTTTCAGGGGGTAGATACGCAGTATTTT.

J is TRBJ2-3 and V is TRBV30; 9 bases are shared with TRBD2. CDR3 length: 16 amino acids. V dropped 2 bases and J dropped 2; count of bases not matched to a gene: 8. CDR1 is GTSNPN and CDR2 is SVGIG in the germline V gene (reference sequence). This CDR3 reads CAWSRVSGSTTDTQYF. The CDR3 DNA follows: TGTGCCTGGAGTAGAGTTAGCGGGAGTACCACAGATACGCAGTATTTT. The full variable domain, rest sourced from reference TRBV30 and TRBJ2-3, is SQTIHQWPATLVQPVGSPLSLECTVEGTSNPNLYWYRQAAGRGLQLLFYSVGIGQISSEVPQNLSASRPQDRQFILSSKKLLLSDSGFYLCAWSRVSGSTTDTQYFGPGTRLTVL.

CDR3 loop: CASSGTGIYNEQFF. The CDR3 DNA sequence: TGTGCCAGCAGCGGGACAGGGATCTACAATGAGCAGTTCTTC. J is TRBJ2-1 and V is TRBV2; 9 bases fit TRBD1. CDR3 size: 14 residues. The germline gives CDR1 SNHLY, CDR2 FYNNEI. Trimming removed 6 bases from V and 3 bases from J; junction bases left unmatched: 3.

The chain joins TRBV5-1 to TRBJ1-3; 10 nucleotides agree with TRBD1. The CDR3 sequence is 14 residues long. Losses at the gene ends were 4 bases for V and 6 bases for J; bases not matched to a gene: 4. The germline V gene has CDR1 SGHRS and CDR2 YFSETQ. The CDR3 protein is CASSLGTGENTIYF. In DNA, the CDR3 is TGCGCCAGCAGCCTAGGGACAGGGGAAAACACCATATATTTT.

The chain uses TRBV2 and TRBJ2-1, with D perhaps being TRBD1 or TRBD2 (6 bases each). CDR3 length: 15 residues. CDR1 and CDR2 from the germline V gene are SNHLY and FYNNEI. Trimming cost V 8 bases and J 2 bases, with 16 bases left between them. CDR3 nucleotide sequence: TGTGCCAGCGGACTACAGGGTGGCCCCTACAATGAGCAGTTCTTC. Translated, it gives CASGLQGGPYNEQFF.

CDR3 in DNA: TGTGCCAGTGTCGGGCGGGAGGCCTACGAGCAGTACTTC. This encodes CASVGREAYEQYF. The chain joins TRBV19 to TRBJ2-7; TRBD2 matches 8 bases. Germline V lookup: CDR1 LNHDA, CDR2 SQIVND (reference sequence). The junction had 5 bases not matched to a gene; V was cut back by 8 bases and J by 2 bases. CDR3 length: 13 residues.

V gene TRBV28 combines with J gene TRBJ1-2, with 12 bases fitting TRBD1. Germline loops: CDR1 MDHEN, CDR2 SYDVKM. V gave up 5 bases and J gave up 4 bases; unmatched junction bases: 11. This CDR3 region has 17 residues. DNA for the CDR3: TGTGCCAGCAGTATCGGGACAGGGGGCTCCTACTTCTATGGCTACACCTTC. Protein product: CASSIGTGGSYFYGYTF.

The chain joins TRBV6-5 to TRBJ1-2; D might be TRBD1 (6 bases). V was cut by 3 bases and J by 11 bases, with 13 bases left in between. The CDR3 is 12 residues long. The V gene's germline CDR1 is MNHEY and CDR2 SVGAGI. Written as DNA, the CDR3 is TGTGCCAGCAGTTATACCCGAGGGGGGTACACCTTC. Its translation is CASSYTRGGYTF.

CDR3 bases: TGTGCCAGCAGCCAAGATCTCTCCTTAGGAGGGGCAGATACGCAGTATTTT. Protein: CASSQDLSLGGADTQYF. The J gene is TRBJ2-3, the V gene TRBV3-1 (or the pseudogene TRBV3-2); tentative D call: TRBD2 (6 bases). Trimming removed 0 bases from V and 4 bases from J, with 17 bases in between. The length of the CDR3 is 17 residues. Germline V gives CDR1 LGHDT, CDR2 YNNKEL (reference sequence).